The rows below give T cell receptor beta chains drawn from one sample of a study of blood T cell repertoires in COVID-19. This table comes from immunoSEQ multiplex PCR, and its TCRdb copy is limited to in-frame clones, with some not included. Here the sample spans fewer than 300,000 clones, 85% being singletons. The sample comprised PBMCs or T cells enriched from blood (not recorded which). The receptors here all came from a woman in her forties or fifties who had recovered from COVID-19. The CDR3 runs from the conserved cysteine through the conserved F or W. Fields, in order: V gene, J gene, clone size, D gene, CDR3 protein, CDR3 DNA. The D gene is left open where the match is weak. Clone size is shown for a subset of rows, as once, few, many or a class of expanded clone.

v_gene: TRBV6-5; j_gene: TRBJ1-2; abundance: -; d_gene: TRBD1; CDR3aa: CASKRTGDRYGYTF; CDR3nt: TGTGCCAGCAAGCGGACAGGGGATAGATATGGCTACACCTTC
v_gene: TRBV12-3/TRBV12-4; j_gene: TRBJ2-2; abundance: -; d_gene: TRBD1; CDR3aa: CASSTGQAGELFF; CDR3nt: TGTGCCAGCAGTACCGGACAGGCCGGGGAGCTGTTTTTT
v_gene: TRBV5-4; j_gene: TRBJ1-6; abundance: -; d_gene: TRBD1; CDR3aa: CASSLAGQGRVSPLHF; CDR3nt: TGTGCCAGCAGCTTGGCGGGACAGGGTCGCGTTTCCCCCCTCCACTTT
v_gene: TRBV27; j_gene: TRBJ1-1; abundance: -; d_gene: TRBD1; CDR3aa: CASSLYTGDTEAFF; CDR3nt: TGTGCCAGCAGTTTATATACAGGGGACACTGAAGCTTTCTTT
v_gene: TRBV30; j_gene: TRBJ1-1; abundance: -; d_gene: TRBD1; CDR3aa: CAWSVWDRGPITEAFF; CDR3nt: TGTGCCTGGAGTGTATGGGACAGGGGACCCATCACTGAAGCTTTCTTT
v_gene: TRBV7-2; j_gene: TRBJ2-6; abundance: -; d_gene: -; CDR3aa: CASSLARGGANVLTF; CDR3nt: TGTGCCAGCAGCTTAGCCAGGGGTGGGGCCAACGTCCTGACTTTC
v_gene: TRBV7-9; j_gene: TRBJ1-1; abundance: few; d_gene: -; CDR3aa: CASRIFSGHTEAFF; CDR3nt: TGTGCCAGCAGGATCTTCAGTGGCCACACTGAAGCTTTCTTT
v_gene: TRBV6-2/TRBV6-3; j_gene: TRBJ2-7; abundance: -; d_gene: TRBD1; CDR3aa: CASCPTGGGYEQYF; CDR3nt: TGTGCCAGCTGCCCCACAGGGGGCGGTTACGAGCAGTACTTC
v_gene: TRBV9; j_gene: TRBJ2-2; abundance: -; d_gene: TRBD1; CDR3aa: CASSPHRGYLSNTGELFF; CDR3nt: TGTGCCAGCAGCCCACACAGGGGCTATCTTTCGAACACCGGGGAGCTGTTTTTT
v_gene: TRBV19; j_gene: TRBJ1-1; abundance: -; d_gene: -; CDR3aa: CASNEDNLNTEAFF; CDR3nt: TGTGCCAGTAATGAGGACAATTTGAACACTGAAGCTTTCTTT
v_gene: TRBV2; j_gene: TRBJ2-2; abundance: -; d_gene: TRBD1; CDR3aa: CASSGDRARAGELFF; CDR3nt: TGTGCCAGCAGTGGGGACAGGGCTCGGGCCGGGGAGCTGTTTTTT
v_gene: TRBV5-1; j_gene: TRBJ2-2; abundance: -; d_gene: -; CDR3aa: CASSLGRLRDLTGELFF; CDR3nt: TGCGCCAGCAGCTTGGGTCGGTTGCGGGATCTCACCGGGGAGCTGTTTTTT
v_gene: TRBV6-5; j_gene: TRBJ2-7; abundance: -; d_gene: -; CDR3aa: CASRRQVVPYEQYF; CDR3nt: TGTGCCAGCAGACGACAGGTGGTTCCCTACGAGCAGTACTTC
v_gene: TRBV12-3/TRBV12-4; j_gene: TRBJ1-2; abundance: -; d_gene: TRBD1; CDR3aa: CASSSGGRGGYTF; CDR3nt: TGTGCCAGCAGCTCAGGGGGTCGCGGTGGCTACACCTTC
v_gene: TRBV27; j_gene: TRBJ2-7; abundance: -; d_gene: TRBD1; CDR3aa: CASSRSGTGTGEQYF; CDR3nt: TGTGCCAGCAGTCGATCCGGGACAGGGACGGGCGAGCAGTACTTC
v_gene: TRBV6-5; j_gene: TRBJ1-2; abundance: -; d_gene: TRBD1; CDR3aa: CASSSRQGSLYGYTF; CDR3nt: TGTGCCAGCAGTTCCCGACAGGGATCTTTGTATGGCTACACCTTC
v_gene: TRBV3-1/TRBV3-2; j_gene: TRBJ1-6; abundance: few; d_gene: -; CDR3aa: CASSQNRNSPLHF; CDR3nt: TGTGCCAGCAGCCAAAACAGGAATTCACCCCTCCACTTT
v_gene: TRBV19; j_gene: TRBJ2-3; abundance: -; d_gene: TRBD2; CDR3aa: CASRKLAGGPLDTQYF; CDR3nt: TGTGCCAGTAGAAAACTAGCGGGAGGGCCTTTAGATACGCAGTATTTT
v_gene: TRBV29-1; j_gene: TRBJ2-7; abundance: many; d_gene: TRBD1; CDR3aa: CSVPGTDFLEQYF; CDR3nt: TGCAGCGTTCCCGGGACAGATTTTCTCGAGCAGTACTTC
v_gene: TRBV29-1; j_gene: TRBJ1-3; abundance: -; d_gene: TRBD1; CDR3aa: CSVDRQGTNTIYF; CDR3nt: TGCAGCGTTGACCGACAGGGTACAAACACCATATATTTT
v_gene: TRBV12-5; j_gene: TRBJ2-2; abundance: few; d_gene: TRBD2; CDR3aa: CASGVGTTNTGELFF; CDR3nt: TGTGCTAGTGGGGTCGGGACTACGAACACCGGGGAGCTGTTTTTT
v_gene: TRBV9; j_gene: TRBJ2-1; abundance: -; d_gene: TRBD2; CDR3aa: CASSVGTSGSGEQFF; CDR3nt: TGTGCCAGCAGCGTAGGGACTAGCGGGAGCGGGGAGCAGTTCTTC
v_gene: TRBV3-1/TRBV3-2; j_gene: TRBJ1-6; abundance: few; d_gene: -; CDR3aa: CASSQGAMNNSPLHF; CDR3nt: TGTGCCAGCAGCCAGGGGGCAATGAATAATTCACCCCTCCACTTT
v_gene: TRBV7-9; j_gene: TRBJ2-7; abundance: -; d_gene: -; CDR3aa: CASTPRAGLSYEQYF; CDR3nt: TGTGCCAGCACCCCAAGGGCGGGGTTAAGCTACGAGCAGTACTTC
v_gene: TRBV19; j_gene: TRBJ1-6; abundance: -; d_gene: TRBD1; CDR3aa: CASSTGQGISPLHF; CDR3nt: TGTGCCAGTAGTACCGGACAGGGAATTTCACCCCTCCACTTT
v_gene: TRBV20-1; j_gene: TRBJ2-7; abundance: once; d_gene: -; CDR3aa: CSASGYQSVSYEQYF; CDR3nt: TGCAGTGCTAGTGGGTACCAGAGCGTCTCCTACGAGCAGTACTTC
v_gene: TRBV11-2; j_gene: TRBJ1-1; abundance: -; d_gene: -; CDR3aa: CASSSLRGIGTEAFF; CDR3nt: TGTGCCAGCAGCTCCTTACGAGGGATCGGCACTGAAGCTTTCTTT
v_gene: TRBV28; j_gene: TRBJ1-6; abundance: -; d_gene: -; CDR3aa: CASRPQGSNSPLHF; CDR3nt: TGTGCCAGCAGACCGCAGGGATCTAATTCACCCCTCCACTTT
v_gene: TRBV19; j_gene: TRBJ1-6; abundance: -; d_gene: -; CDR3aa: CASSTQYSPLHF; CDR3nt: TGTGCCAGTAGTACCCAATATTCACCCCTCCACTTT
v_gene: TRBV28; j_gene: TRBJ1-3; abundance: -; d_gene: -; CDR3aa: CASTPPPGQRSGNTIYF; CDR3nt: TGTGCCAGCACCCCCCCACCGGGACAACGCTCTGGAAACACCATATATTTT
v_gene: TRBV11-2; j_gene: TRBJ2-1; abundance: -; d_gene: TRBD2; CDR3aa: CASGLSGGANEQFF; CDR3nt: TGTGCCAGCGGGCTTAGCGGGGGGGCCAATGAGCAGTTCTTC
v_gene: TRBV7-9; j_gene: TRBJ2-1; abundance: -; d_gene: TRBD1; CDR3aa: CASSLTGTVYNEQFF; CDR3nt: TGTGCCAGCAGCTTAACCGGGACAGTCTACAATGAGCAGTTCTTC
v_gene: TRBV7-2; j_gene: TRBJ1-4; abundance: -; d_gene: -; CDR3aa: CASSLAAAGFNEKLFF; CDR3nt: TGTGCCAGCAGCTTAGCGGCGGCAGGGTTTAATGAAAAACTGTTTTTT
v_gene: TRBV15; j_gene: TRBJ1-4; abundance: -; d_gene: -; CDR3aa: CATSRDFSSEKLFF; CDR3nt: TGTGCCACCAGCAGAGATTTTTCCTCTGAAAAACTGTTTTTT
v_gene: TRBV19; j_gene: TRBJ2-1; abundance: -; d_gene: TRBD1; CDR3aa: CASAGQGYNEQFF; CDR3nt: TGTGCCAGTGCCGGACAGGGCTACAATGAGCAGTTCTTC
v_gene: TRBV7-8; j_gene: TRBJ1-2; abundance: -; d_gene: -; CDR3aa: CASSLGLGAGATNYGYTF; CDR3nt: TGTGCCAGCAGCTTAGGGCTGGGGGCAGGCGCTACTAACTATGGCTACACCTTC
v_gene: TRBV5-1; j_gene: TRBJ2-3; abundance: -; d_gene: TRBD1; CDR3aa: CASSLGDRGEAGPTDTQYF; CDR3nt: TGCGCCAGCAGCTTGGGGGACAGGGGAGAGGCGGGACCCACAGATACGCAGTATTTT